Listed below are T cell receptor beta chains from one sample, sequenced in a study of T cell responses to AZD1222 COVID-19 vaccine. Clones were sequenced by immunoSEQ multiplex PCR, and TCRdb holds only the in-frame ones, with some missing. The top ten hold around 3% of the sample, which has 150,000 to 170,000 clones, roughly nine tenths seen once. The sample was peripheral blood, taken on day 0 of AZD1222 vaccination. These receptor sequences come from an adult in good health. CDR3s include the opening cysteine and the closing phenylalanine or tryptophan. The D gene is left open where the match is weak. Clone size is not always given. Where it is, it says once, few, many or a class for expanded clones.

j_call d_call clone_size v_call cdr3_aa cdr3_nt
TRBJ1-2 . . TRBV2 CASSEFVSNYGYTF TGTGCCAGCAGTGAATTCGTCAGCAACTATGGCTACACCTTC
TRBJ1-5 . . TRBV12-3/TRBV12-4 CASRRGVQPQHF TGTGCCAGCAGAAGGGGTGTTCAGCCCCAGCATTTT
TRBJ2-1 TRBD1 . TRBV4-1 CASSHSRTGDNEQFF TGCGCCAGCAGCCATTCCCGGACAGGCGACAATGAGCAGTTCTTC
TRBJ2-7 . . TRBV21-1 CATPQGEQYF TGTGCCACCCCCCAAGGAGAGCAGTACTTC
TRBJ1-4 . . TRBV19 CASGLGGDNEKLFF TGTGCCAGTGGTTTAGGAGGGGATAATGAAAAACTGTTTTTT
TRBJ1-5 . . TRBV7-8 CASSLDRNQPQHF TGTGCCAGCAGCCTTGACCGCAATCAGCCCCAGCATTTT
TRBJ1-3 . . TRBV25-1 CASSEYRDMGNTIYF TGTGCCAGCAGTGAATACAGGGACATGGGAAACACCATATATTTT
TRBJ2-1 TRBD2 . TRBV7-9 CASSFGLDLTYNEQFF TGTGCCAGCAGCTTCGGACTAGACCTTACCTACAATGAGCAGTTCTTC
TRBJ1-5 . . TRBV4-3 CASSQEAAGNQPQHF TGCGCCAGCAGCCAAGAGGCGGCAGGCAATCAGCCCCAGCATTTT
TRBJ2-5 . once TRBV25-1 CASIPRGEETQYF TGTGCCAGCATCCCCAGGGGGGAGGAGACCCAGTACTTC
TRBJ2-7 TRBD1 . TRBV5-6 CASSLGPGTGSWEQYF TGTGCCAGCAGCTTGGGACCCGGGACAGGTTCTTGGGAGCAGTACTTC
TRBJ1-6 TRBD1 . TRBV5-1 CASSLEGAHNSPLHF TGCGCCAGCAGCCTCGAGGGGGCTCATAATTCACCCCTCCACTTT
TRBJ2-3 . . TRBV7-9 CASSLSSAITDTQYF TGTGCCAGCAGCTTATCCTCTGCTATCACAGATACGCAGTATTTT
TRBJ1-1 . few TRBV4-3 CASSQGTLNTEAFF TGCGCCAGCAGCCAAGGGACACTAAACACTGAAGCTTTCTTT
TRBJ2-6 . . TRBV4-3 CASSQEQGANVLTF TGCGCCAGCAGCCAAGAGCAGGGGGCCAACGTCCTGACTTTC
TRBJ1-3 . . TRBV5-1 CASSAARGDGNTIYF TGCGCCAGCAGCGCGGCCAGGGGAGATGGAAACACCATATATTTT
TRBJ1-2 TRBD1 . TRBV6-2/TRBV6-3 CASSYLPNGQALYGYTF TGTGCCAGCAGTTACCTACCAAATGGACAGGCGCTCTATGGCTACACCTTC
TRBJ1-4 . . TRBV6-1 CASSEASAATNEKLFF TGTGCCAGCAGTGAAGCTTCAGCTGCAACTAATGAAAAACTGTTTTTT
TRBJ2-1 TRBD1 . TRBV2 CASIHPGQGYNEQFF TGTGCCAGCATTCACCCGGGACAGGGCTACAATGAGCAGTTCTTC
TRBJ2-3 . once TRBV11-2 CASSSMGGPADTQYF TGTGCCAGCAGCTCGATGGGTGGTCCGGCGGATACGCAGTATTTT
TRBJ2-1 . . TRBV6-4 CASSSGTSPYNEQFF TGTGCCAGCAGCTCCGGGACTTCCCCCTACAATGAGCAGTTCTTC
TRBJ2-3 . . TRBV5-1 CASSSGRTADTQYF TGCGCCAGCAGCTCAGGAAGGACAGCAGATACGCAGTATTTT
TRBJ2-7 . . TRBV10-2 CASSGVGRGLNYEQYF TGCGCCAGCAGTGGGGTGGGTCGGGGGCTAAACTACGAGCAGTACTTC
TRBJ1-1 . . TRBV12-3/TRBV12-4 CASSRTMNTEAFF TGTGCCAGCAGCCGAACGATGAACACTGAAGCTTTCTTT
TRBJ2-7 . . TRBV19 CASSDGRGGKDEQYF TGTGCCAGTAGCGACGGCAGGGGTGGTAAGGACGAGCAGTACTTC
TRBJ2-2 . . TRBV13 CASSPEGQGTPGELFF TGTGCCAGCAGCCCTGAGGGGCAGGGAACACCCGGGGAGCTGTTTTTT
TRBJ1-4 . . TRBV14 CASSHLDRMGEKLFF TGTGCCAGCAGCCACCTCGACAGGATGGGTGAAAAACTGTTTTTT
TRBJ1-4 . . TRBV12-3/TRBV12-4 CASGIVSEKLFF TGTGCCAGCGGGATTGTGTCTGAAAAACTGTTTTTT
TRBJ1-1 . . TRBV5-1 CASSSDSLNTEAFF TGCGCCAGCAGCTCTGACAGCCTGAACACTGAAGCTTTCTTT
TRBJ1-3 . . TRBV5-1 CASSLAGLAGNTIYF TGCGCCAGCAGCTTGGCCGGGCTAGCAGGAAACACCATATATTTT
TRBJ2-7 TRBD2 . TRBV4-2 CASSQGTSGVLGDEQYF TGTGCCAGCAGCCAGGGGACTAGCGGCGTCCTCGGGGACGAGCAGTACTTC
TRBJ2-4 TRBD2 once TRBV23-1 CASSQSWLAGGPKNIQYF TGCGCCAGCAGTCAATCTTGGCTAGCGGGGGGGCCGAAAAACATTCAGTACTTC
TRBJ2-5 . . TRBV7-2 CASSLDRNQETQYF TGTGCCAGCAGCTTAGACAGAAACCAAGAGACCCAGTACTTC
TRBJ1-3 TRBD1 . TRBV5-1 CASSLLRQGFSGNTIYF TGCGCCAGCAGCTTGTTGCGACAGGGGTTCTCTGGAAACACCATATATTTT
TRBJ2-1 . . TRBV9 CASSPSSYNEQFF TGTGCCAGCAGCCCGAGCTCCTACAATGAGCAGTTCTTC
TRBJ2-5 . . TRBV11-2 CASSLVPLSAQETQYF TGTGCCAGCAGCTTAGTCCCCCTCAGCGCTCAAGAGACCCAGTACTTC
TRBJ2-1 TRBD1 . TRBV5-1 CASRQSGTEYNEQFF TGCGCCAGCAGGCAGTCCGGGACAGAATACAATGAGCAGTTCTTC
TRBJ1-4 TRBD1 . TRBV15 CATSRDADRVNEKLFF TGTGCCACCAGCAGAGACGCCGACAGGGTTAATGAAAAACTGTTTTTT
TRBJ2-1 TRBD2 . TRBV7-6 CASSPISSGSNHRGNEQFF TGTGCCAGCAGCCCGATCTCTAGCGGGTCAAACCACCGAGGGAATGAGCAGTTCTTC
TRBJ1-4 . . TRBV2 CASSGAGFATNEKLFF TGTGCCAGCAGTGGGGCAGGGTTTGCAACTAATGAAAAACTGTTTTTT
TRBJ1-5 . . TRBV16 CASSPSQSNQPQHF TGTGCCAGCAGCCCTTCTCAAAGCAATCAGCCCCAGCATTTT
TRBJ1-3 TRBD1 . TRBV20-1 CSARHRGTIYF TGCAGTGCTAGGCACAGGGGCACCATATATTTT
TRBJ1-1 TRBD1 . TRBV5-5 CASSFGQGQGTEAFF TGTGCCAGCAGCTTCGGACAGGGACAGGGCACTGAAGCTTTCTTT
TRBJ1-2 . . TRBV3-1/TRBV3-2 CASSQAYGYTF TGTGCCAGCAGCCAGGCCTATGGCTACACCTTC
TRBJ2-1 . . TRBV7-6 CASSPTNVDNEQFF TGTGCCAGCAGCCCGACGAACGTAGACAATGAGCAGTTCTTC
TRBJ1-1 TRBD1 . TRBV18 CASSPQIGQGHTEAFF TGTGCCAGCTCACCACAAATCGGACAGGGACACACTGAAGCTTTCTTT